The 16 T cell receptor beta chains in this list originate from one sample, sequenced in a study of beta chain features in type 1 diabetes. Investigators reverse transcribed all isolated RNA, so they sequenced expressed TCRB transcripts. Method: immunoSEQ multiplex PCR; TCRdb's copy keeps in-frame clones and lacks some. This sample has more than 350,000 clones, with about an eighth found just once. The sample was naive CD4+ T cells from blood. These receptors all stem from a woman between 18 and 29 years old in good health.

This clone was observed a handful of times. V gene TRBV9 combines with J gene TRBJ1-6; TRBD1 might be the D (6 bases). The CDR3 is 13 residues long. Trimming took off 3 bases at V and 6 bases at J, with 7 bases between the two ends. Germline V CDR1 and CDR2: SGDLS, YYNGEE. CDR3 loop: CASSGTVNSPLHF. The CDR3 nucleotides are TGTGCCAGCAGCGGGACAGTTAATTCACCCCTCCACTTT. The entire variable domain, with the rest obtained from reference TRBV9 and TRBJ1-6, is as follows: DSGVTQTPKHLITATGQRVTLRCSPRSGDLSVYWYQQSLDQGLQFLIQYYNGEERAKGNILERFSAQQFPDLHSELNLSSLELGDSALYFCASSGTVNSPLHFGNGTRLTVT.

This clone appeared a few times. The genes are TRBV19 and TRBJ2-5; D remains unclear. The length of the CDR3 is 14 residues. Germline V gene sequence: CDR1 LNHDA, CDR2 SQIVND (reference sequence). V was cut by 3 bases and J by 1 base, with 9 bases left in between. The CDR3 region has the DNA TGTGCCAGTAGTATCGGAAGTCCCCAAGAGACCCAGTACTTC. This codes for CASSIGSPQETQYF.

This clone has more than one count but fewer than ten. The CDR3 region is CAIGPSNQPQHF. For the CDR3, the DNA is TGTGCCATTGGCCCTAGCAATCAGCCCCAGCATTTT. The V gene is TRBV30, the J gene TRBJ1-5; no clear D. Germline lookup yields CDR1 GTSNPN and CDR2 SVGIG (reference sequence). CDR3 length: 12 residues. The V end was cut by 8 bases, the J end by 0 bases, with 8 bases between.

In this sample, this clone turned up a few times. The chain has TRBV6-1 and TRBJ1-1, with 7 bases that match TRBD1. The germline V gene has CDR1 MNHNS and CDR2 SASEGT. With 5 bases clipped from V and 1 base from J, the junction kept 4 bases outside the gene matches. CDR3 length: 14 amino acids. CDR3 bases: TGTGCCAGCAGTCGGACAGGCTGGAACACTGAAGCTTTCTTT. This gives the protein CASSRTGWNTEAFF.

This sequence joins TRBV7-2 and TRBJ2-3; weak D call: TRBD1 (6 bases). V lost 11 bases to trimming and J lost 5 bases, with 8 bases between them. The germline V gene has CDR1 SGHTA and CDR2 FQGNSA. The CDR3 loop spans 10 amino acids. Written as DNA, the CDR3 is TGTGCCCTAGGGGGAGATACGCAGTATTTT. It yields the protein CALGGDTQYF.

This clone has more than one count but fewer than ten. J is TRBJ1-2 and V is TRBV30; the D gene is possibly TRBD1 (5 bases). V shed 4 bases and J shed 8 bases, with 17 bases lying between them. Per the germline V gene, CDR1 is GTSNPN and CDR2 is SVGIG (reference sequence). The CDR3 covers 13 residues. Here the CDR3 reads CAWKYQGLGGYTF. The CDR3 nucleotides read TGTGCCTGGAAATACCAGGGTTTAGGGGGCTACACCTTC.

This clone was counted a few times. The gene calls are TRBV5-4 and TRBJ2-1; D gene uncertain. CDR1 SGHNT and CDR2 YYREEE come from the germline V gene (reference sequence). This CDR3 contains 11 residues. V was clipped by 8 bases and J by 6 bases, with 9 bases between them. The CDR3: CASKMGNEQFF. The DNA of the CDR3 is TGTGCCAGTAAGATGGGCAATGAGCAGTTCTTC.

This clone was recorded a few times. This chain uses TRBV29-1 with TRBJ2-3, with D uncertain. CDR1 SQVTM and CDR2 ANQGSEA come from the germline V gene. This CDR3 region has 12 residues. Trimming shortened V by 4 bases and J by 2 bases, and 7 bases separated the two germline ends. The CDR3 nucleotides read TGCAGCGTTGTTGCTCCCACAGATACGCAGTATTTT. It translates to CSVVAPTDTQYF.

This sequence joins TRBV4-3 and TRBJ1-2; D gene ambiguous. The V end lost 1 base, the J end lost 7 bases, and 13 bases lay between the germline ends. This CDR3 region has 14 residues. Germline CDR1 is LGHNA and CDR2 is YSLEER. CDR3: CASSQVGAGSGYTF. The CDR3 region has the DNA TGCGCCAGCAGCCAAGTCGGAGCAGGCAGTGGCTACACCTTC.

There are a few counts of this clone. This chain connects TRBV27 to TRBJ1-3; D is unresolved. Trimming took 4 bases from V and 4 from J, leaving 11 bases between them. CDR3 length: 14 residues. Per germline, CDR1 MNHEY and CDR2 SMNVEV (reference sequence). The CDR3 DNA sequence: TGTGCCAGCAGTTCGCCTTCCAGGGGAAACACCATATATTTT. Its translation is CASSSPSRGNTIYF.

CDR3 region: CASSSPGLSYNEQFF. The CDR3 region has the DNA TGTGCCAGCAGCTCTCCGGGACTATCTTACAATGAGCAGTTCTTC. The V and J genes are TRBV5-6 and TRBJ2-1; 7 positions agree with TRBD2. V shed 3 bases and J 4 bases; nucleotides not matched to a gene: 7. CDR3 length equals 15 residues. Germline V CDR1 and CDR2: SGHDT, YYEEEE.

The genes are TRBV20-1 and TRBJ2-1, with D hard to call. Germline V gene sequence: CDR1 DFQATT, CDR2 SNEGSKA (reference sequence). The CDR3 spans 10 residues. V lost 3 bases and J lost 6, with 3 bases in between. The CDR3 region is CSASVNEQFF. The CDR3 DNA sequence: TGCAGTGCTAGTGTCAATGAGCAGTTCTTC.

The rearrangement links TRBV30 to TRBJ1-2; TRBD1 matches at 10 bases. CDR1 GTSNPN and CDR2 SVGIG come from the germline V gene (reference sequence). The CDR3 is made up of 16 amino acids. With 6 bases clipped from V and 3 bases from J, the junction kept 13 bases outside the gene matches. Here the CDR3 DNA reads TGTGCCTGCCTCGGGGACAGGGGTTACGGGTACTATGGCTACACCTTC. Translated, it gives CACLGDRGYGYYGYTF.

The V gene is TRBV9, the J gene TRBJ1-1; no definite D call. The CDR3 covers 14 residues. Germline CDR1 SGDLS, CDR2 YYNGEE. V lost 3 bases and J lost 1, with 10 bases in between. CDR3 loop: CASSGVSRNTEAFF. The CDR3 region has the DNA TGTGCCAGCAGCGGGGTTTCCAGGAACACTGAAGCTTTCTTT. Filled out from reference TRBV9 and TRBJ1-1, the complete variable domain reads DSGVTQTPKHLITATGQRVTLRCSPRSGDLSVYWYQQSLDQGLQFLIQYYNGEERAKGNILERFSAQQFPDLHSELNLSSLELGDSALYFCASSGVSRNTEAFFGQGTRLTVV.

This rearrangement joins TRBV6-1 to TRBJ2-5; weak D call: TRBD1 (6 bases). CDR1 and CDR2 (germline): MNHNS, SASEGT. Trimming left V 3 bases short and J 5 bases short, with 13 bases between. The CDR3 consists of 14 residues. For the CDR3, the DNA is TGTGCCAGCAGTGACACAGGGTTTGTGGAGACCCAGTACTTC. This translates into CASSDTGFVETQYF.

In its sample, this clone was seen a few times. V usage is TRBV5-1 and J usage is TRBJ1-2, with TRBD1 as a possible D gene (6 bases). V was trimmed by 1 base and J by 2 bases, leaving 15 bases between them. The CDR3 length is 16 residues. Germline V gene data show CDR1 as SGHRS and CDR2 as YFSETQ. The chain's CDR3 is CASSLFDRDTNYGYTF. Here the CDR3 DNA reads TGCGCCAGCAGCTTGTTTGACCGGGACACAAACTATGGCTACACCTTC.